This T cell receptor beta chain was recorded in a study of shared clonotypes between healthy human individuals. There are a few counts of this clone. Additional DNA sequences in this sample encode the identical CDR3. Sequencing used immunoSEQ multiplex PCR; TCRdb keeps in-frame clones, though not all of them. The table lists hundreds of thousands of clones, around 67% of them singletons. Trimming shortened V by 0 bases and J by 2 bases, and 9 bases separated the two germline ends. The CDR3 is 14 residues long. From germline, CDR1 is SGHRS and CDR2 YFSETQ. Sequenced sample: memory CD4+ T cells sorted from blood. Subset given: CD45RA-negative fraction. The genes are TRBV5-1 and TRBJ2-7; D is uncertain. The origin of this receptor is a man aged 25-45 years in good health. CDR3 residues: CASSLGARAYEQYF. The DNA of the CDR3 is TGCGCCAGCAGCTTGGGGGCAAGGGCCTACGAGCAGTACTTC.